These T cell receptor beta chains were read from a single sample in a study of blood T cell repertoires in COVID-19. Repertoires were generated with immunoSEQ multiplex PCR, while TCRdb's copy carries only in-frame clones and drops some. This table holds 70,000 to 90,000 clones, 65% to 90% found once. Specimen: peripheral blood. The source of these receptors is a man in his sixties with acute or convalescent COVID-19. The CDR3 runs from the conserved cysteine through the conserved F or W. The order of the fields is V gene, J gene, CDR3 protein.

>TRBV5-8|TRBJ1-2
CASISGYTF
>TRBV10-3|TRBJ1-1
CAIDPGGLNTEAFF
>TRBV6-5|TRBJ2-1
CASTLTGSSYNEQFF
>TRBV7-3|TRBJ2-1
CASSLMQGTEQFF
>TRBV12-3/TRBV12-4|TRBJ1-1
CASRYSLNTEAFF
>TRBV5-6|TRBJ2-1
CASSSPTLAGGSSYNEQFF
>TRBV7-8|TRBJ2-3
CASSPRTGSSSDTQYF
>TRBV3-1/TRBV3-2|TRBJ1-5
CASSHGQGNQPQHF
>TRBV5-1|TRBJ2-7
CASSWLAGSSYEQYF
>TRBV4-1|TRBJ1-4
CASSLFRGSNEKLFF
>TRBV6-2/TRBV6-3|TRBJ1-1
CASSHRTGGANTEAFF
>TRBV9|TRBJ2-1
CASSAWTANNEQFF
>TRBV12-3/TRBV12-4|TRBJ2-5
CASSPRGVTQYF
>TRBV7-3|TRBJ2-2
CASSPREGRQNTGELFF
>TRBV7-2|TRBJ1-3
CASTEVSGNTIYF
>TRBV10-3|TRBJ1-2
CAISEVGDYYGYTF
>TRBV18|TRBJ2-5
CASSRDRSETQYF
>TRBV2|TRBJ2-7
CASSEGTRRGEQYF
>TRBV5-4|TRBJ1-4
CASSVRVNEKLFF
>TRBV5-1|TRBJ2-3
CASSLGGRMDTQYF
>TRBV14|TRBJ1-2
CASSQTRAGYTF
>TRBV10-3|TRBJ2-1
CAIGSGGLHEQFF
>TRBV12-3/TRBV12-4|TRBJ1-1
CASNPGGKTEAFF
>TRBV7-2|TRBJ2-7
CASSSGPASAYEQYF
>TRBV5-1|TRBJ2-2
CASSLGLARGELFF
>TRBV3-1/TRBV3-2|TRBJ2-1
CASSQVEGRGNEQFF